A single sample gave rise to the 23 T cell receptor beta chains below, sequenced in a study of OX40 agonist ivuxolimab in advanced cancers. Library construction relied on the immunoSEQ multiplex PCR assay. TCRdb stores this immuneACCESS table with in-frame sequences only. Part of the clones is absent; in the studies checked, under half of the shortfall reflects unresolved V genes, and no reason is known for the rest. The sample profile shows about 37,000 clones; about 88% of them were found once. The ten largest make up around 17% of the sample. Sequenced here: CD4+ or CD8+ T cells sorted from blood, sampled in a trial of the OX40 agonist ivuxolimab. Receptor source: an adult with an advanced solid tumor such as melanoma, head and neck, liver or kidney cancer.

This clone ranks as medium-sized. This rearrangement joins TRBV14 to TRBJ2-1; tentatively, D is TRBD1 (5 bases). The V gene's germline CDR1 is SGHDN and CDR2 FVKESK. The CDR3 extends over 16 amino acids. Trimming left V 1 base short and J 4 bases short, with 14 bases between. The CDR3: CASSQVPGNFYNEQFF. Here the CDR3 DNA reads TGTGCCAGCAGCCAAGTTCCAGGGAACTTTTACAATGAGCAGTTCTTC.

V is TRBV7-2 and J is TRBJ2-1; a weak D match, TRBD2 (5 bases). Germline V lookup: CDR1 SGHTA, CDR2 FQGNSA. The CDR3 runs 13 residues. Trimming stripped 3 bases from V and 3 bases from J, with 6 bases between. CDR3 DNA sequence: TGTGCCAGCAGCTTGGGGAGCTACAATGAGCAGTTCTTC. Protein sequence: CASSLGSYNEQFF.

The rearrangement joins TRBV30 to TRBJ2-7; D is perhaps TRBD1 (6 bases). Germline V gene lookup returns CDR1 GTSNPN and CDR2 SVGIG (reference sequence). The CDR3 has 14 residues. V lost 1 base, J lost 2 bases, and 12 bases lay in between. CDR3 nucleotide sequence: TGTGCCTGGAGTGAGGGCAGGGGAACCTACGAGCAGTACTTC. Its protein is CAWSEGRGTYEQYF.

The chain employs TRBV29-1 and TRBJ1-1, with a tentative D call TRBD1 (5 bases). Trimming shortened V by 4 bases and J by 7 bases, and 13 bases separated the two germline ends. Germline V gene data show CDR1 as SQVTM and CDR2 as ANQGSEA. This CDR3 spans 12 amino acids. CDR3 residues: CSVGIGRGEAFF. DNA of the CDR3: TGCAGCGTTGGGATTGGGAGGGGTGAAGCTTTCTTT.

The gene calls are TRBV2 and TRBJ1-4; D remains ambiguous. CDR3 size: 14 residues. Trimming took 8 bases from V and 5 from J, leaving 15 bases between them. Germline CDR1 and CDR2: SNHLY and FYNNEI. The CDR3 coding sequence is TGTGCCAGCGCCGGGGATCCTCAGAATGAAAAACTGTTTTTT. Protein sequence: CASAGDPQNEKLFF.

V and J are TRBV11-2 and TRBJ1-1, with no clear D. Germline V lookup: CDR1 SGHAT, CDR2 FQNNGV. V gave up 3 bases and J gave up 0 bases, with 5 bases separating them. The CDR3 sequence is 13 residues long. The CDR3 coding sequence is TGTGCCAGCAGCTTGGGGTTGAACACTGAAGCTTTCTTT. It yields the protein CASSLGLNTEAFF.

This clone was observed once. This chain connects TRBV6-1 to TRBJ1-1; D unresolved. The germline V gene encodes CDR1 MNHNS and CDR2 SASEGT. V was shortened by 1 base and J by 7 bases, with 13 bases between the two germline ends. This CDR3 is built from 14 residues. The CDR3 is CASSEGAGWGEAFF. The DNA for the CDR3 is TGTGCCAGCAGTGAAGGTGCGGGCTGGGGTGAAGCTTTCTTT.

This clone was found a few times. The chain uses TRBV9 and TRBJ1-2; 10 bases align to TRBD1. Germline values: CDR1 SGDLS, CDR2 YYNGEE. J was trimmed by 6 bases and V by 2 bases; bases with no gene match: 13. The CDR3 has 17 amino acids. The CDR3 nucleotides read TGTGCCAGCAGCGTTTCCCTAGAAGGACAGGGGGGAGATGGCTACACCTTC. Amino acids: CASSVSLEGQGGDGYTF.

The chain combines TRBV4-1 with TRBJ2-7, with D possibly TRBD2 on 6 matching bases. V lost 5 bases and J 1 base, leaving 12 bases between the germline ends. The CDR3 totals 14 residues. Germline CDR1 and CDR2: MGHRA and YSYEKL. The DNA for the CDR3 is TGCGCCAGCAGCGTTGCGGGAAGGTCCTACGAGCAGTACTTC. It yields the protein CASSVAGRSYEQYF.

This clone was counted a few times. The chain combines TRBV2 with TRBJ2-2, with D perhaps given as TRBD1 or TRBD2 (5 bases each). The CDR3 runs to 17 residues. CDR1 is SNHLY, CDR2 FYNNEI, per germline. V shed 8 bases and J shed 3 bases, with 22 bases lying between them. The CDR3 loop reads CASGWDPRVGDTGELFF. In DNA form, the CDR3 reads TGTGCCAGCGGTTGGGACCCGAGGGTGGGTGACACCGGGGAGCTGTTTTTT.

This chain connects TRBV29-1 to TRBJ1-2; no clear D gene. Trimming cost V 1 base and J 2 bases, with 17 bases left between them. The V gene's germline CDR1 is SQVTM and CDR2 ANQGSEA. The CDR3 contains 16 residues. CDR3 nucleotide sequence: TGCAGCGTTGAAGGAGCTCCCGGGCCTGGGAACTATGGCTACACCTTC. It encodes CSVEGAPGPGNYGYTF. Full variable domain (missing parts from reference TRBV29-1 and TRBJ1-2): SAVISQKPSRDICQRGTSLTIQCQVDSQVTMMFWYRQQPGQSLTLIATANQGSEATYESGFVIDKFPISRPNLTFSTLTVSNMSPEDSSIYLCSVEGAPGPGNYGYTFGSGTRLTVV.

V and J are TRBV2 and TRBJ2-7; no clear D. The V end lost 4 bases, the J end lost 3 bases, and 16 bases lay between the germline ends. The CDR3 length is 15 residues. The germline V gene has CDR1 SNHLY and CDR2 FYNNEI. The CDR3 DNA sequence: TGTGCCAGCAGTGTCGGGCCAGCAGCTGACTACGAGCAGTACTTC. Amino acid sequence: CASSVGPAADYEQYF.

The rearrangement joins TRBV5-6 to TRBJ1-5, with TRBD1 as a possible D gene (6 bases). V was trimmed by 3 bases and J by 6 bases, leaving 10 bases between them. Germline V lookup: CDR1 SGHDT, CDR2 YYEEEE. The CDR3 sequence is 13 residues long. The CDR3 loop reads CASSSQGGQPQHF. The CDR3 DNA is TGTGCCAGCAGCTCCCAAGGGGGTCAGCCCCAGCATTTT.

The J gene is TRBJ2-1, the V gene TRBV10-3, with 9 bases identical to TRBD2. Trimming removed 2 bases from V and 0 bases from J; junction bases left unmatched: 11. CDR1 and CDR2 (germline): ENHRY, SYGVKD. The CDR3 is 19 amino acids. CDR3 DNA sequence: TGTGCCATCAGTGAGGGCGGGGGGGACCCGTTAAGCTCCTACAATGAGCAGTTCTTC. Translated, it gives CAISEGGGDPLSSYNEQFF.

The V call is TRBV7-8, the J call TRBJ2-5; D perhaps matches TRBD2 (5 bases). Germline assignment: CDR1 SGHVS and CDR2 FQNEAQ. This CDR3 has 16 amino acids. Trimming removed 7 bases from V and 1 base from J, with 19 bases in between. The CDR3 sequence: CASNALGRHPQETQYF. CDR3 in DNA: TGTGCCAGCAACGCCCTGGGGAGACACCCCCAAGAGACCCAGTACTTC. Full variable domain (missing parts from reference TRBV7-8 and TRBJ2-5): GAGVSQSPRYKVAKRGQDVALRCDPISGHVSLFWYQQALGQGPEFLTYFQNEAQLDKSGLPSDRFFAERPEGSVSTLKIQRTQQEDSAVYLCASNALGRHPQETQYFGPGTRLLVL.

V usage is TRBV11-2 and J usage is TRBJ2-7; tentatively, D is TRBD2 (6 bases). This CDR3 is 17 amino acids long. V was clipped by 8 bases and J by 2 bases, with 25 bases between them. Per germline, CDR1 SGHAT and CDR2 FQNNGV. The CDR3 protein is CASGDIGGPRGTYEQYF. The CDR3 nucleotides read TGTGCCAGCGGGGATATCGGGGGACCTCGAGGGACCTACGAGCAGTACTTC.

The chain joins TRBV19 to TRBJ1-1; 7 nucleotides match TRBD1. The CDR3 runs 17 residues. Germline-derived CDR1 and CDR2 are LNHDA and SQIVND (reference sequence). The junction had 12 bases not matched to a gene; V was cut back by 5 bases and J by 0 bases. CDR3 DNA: TGTGCCAGTAGTTTTTTTATAGGGGACAGCTTGAACACTGAAGCTTTCTTT. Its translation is CASSFFIGDSLNTEAFF. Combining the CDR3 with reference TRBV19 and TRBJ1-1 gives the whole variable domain DGGITQSPKYLFRKEGQNVTLSCEQNLNHDAMYWYRQDPGQGLRLIYYSQIVNDFQKGDIAEGYSVSREKKESFPLTVTSAQKNPTAFYLCASSFFIGDSLNTEAFFGQGTRLTVV.

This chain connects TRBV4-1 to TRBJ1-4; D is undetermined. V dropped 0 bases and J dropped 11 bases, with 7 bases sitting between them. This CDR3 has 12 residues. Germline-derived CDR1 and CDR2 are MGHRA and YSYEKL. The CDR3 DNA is TGCGCCAGCAGCCAAGATGGGTGGAAACTGTTTTTT. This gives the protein CASSQDGWKLFF.

CDR3 bases: TGTGCCAGCAGCCAAGATGCCGCGGGGGGAAACACCATATATTTT. It specifies CASSQDAAGGNTIYF. This rearrangement joins TRBV4-2 to TRBJ1-3; D remains ambiguous. Trimming pared 0 bases from V and 4 bases from J, leaving 10 bases between. The germline V gene encodes CDR1 LGHNA and CDR2 YNFKEQ. The CDR3 length is 15 residues.

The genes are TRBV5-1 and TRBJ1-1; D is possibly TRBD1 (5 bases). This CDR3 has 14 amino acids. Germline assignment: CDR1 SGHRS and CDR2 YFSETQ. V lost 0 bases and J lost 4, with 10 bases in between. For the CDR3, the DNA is TGCGCCAGCAGCTTGGGTGGGGACCCCACTGAAGCTTTCTTT. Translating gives CASSLGGDPTEAFF.

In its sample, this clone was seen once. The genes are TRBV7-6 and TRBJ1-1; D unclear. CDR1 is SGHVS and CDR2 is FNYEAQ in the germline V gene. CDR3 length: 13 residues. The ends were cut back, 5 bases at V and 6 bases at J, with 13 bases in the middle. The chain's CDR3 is CASSPTAGSEAFF. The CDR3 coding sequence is TGTGCCAGCAGCCCTACGGCGGGTTCTGAAGCTTTCTTT.

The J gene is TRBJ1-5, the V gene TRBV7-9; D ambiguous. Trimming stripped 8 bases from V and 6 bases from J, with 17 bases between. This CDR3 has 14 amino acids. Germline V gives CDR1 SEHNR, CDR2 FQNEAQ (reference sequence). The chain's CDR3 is CASSPGEGSQPQHF. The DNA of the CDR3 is TGTGCCAGCTCGCCCGGGGAGGGAAGTCAGCCCCAGCATTTT.

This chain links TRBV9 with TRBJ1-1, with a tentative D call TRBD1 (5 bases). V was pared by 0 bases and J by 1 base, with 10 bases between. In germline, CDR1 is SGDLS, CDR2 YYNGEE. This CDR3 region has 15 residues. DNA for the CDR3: TGTGCCAGCAGCGTAGGGGGGTTCCCGAACACTGAAGCTTTCTTT. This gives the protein CASSVGGFPNTEAFF. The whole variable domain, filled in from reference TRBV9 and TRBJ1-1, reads DSGVTQTPKHLITATGQRVTLRCSPRSGDLSVYWYQQSLDQGLQFLIQYYNGEERAKGNILERFSAQQFPDLHSELNLSSLELGDSALYFCASSVGGFPNTEAFFGQGTRLTVV.